This TCR beta chain was retrieved from a study of cytomegalovirus exposure and HLA in healthy donors. Comments on this clone: Its specificity is unknown.

Clones were read by immunoSEQ multiplex PCR, and TCRdb kept only the in-frame ones, dropping some. The sample holds 250,000 or so clones; just under 90% are singletons and the top ten take about 2.5%. General study points: As was reported, the classifier diagnosed cytomegalovirus status with high specificity and sensitivity.

This CDR3 has 21 residues. CDR1 SGHRS and CDR2 YFSETQ come from the germline V gene. The J segment lost 0 bases and the V segment lost 2 bases, leaving 18 bases of the junction unmatched. The chain has TRBV5-1 and TRBJ2-3; 10 bases match TRBD2. The receptor comes from a man younger than 30 in good health and CMV-seronegative. The sequencing input was PBMCs. In DNA form, the CDR3 reads TGCGCCAGCAGCTTCCCAGGACAGGGAGAGCGGGAGGGCCGCAGCACAGATACGCAGTATTTT. Translating gives CASSFPGQGEREGRSTDTQYF.